These 2 T cell receptor beta chains share one sample of origin, sequenced in a study of cytomegalovirus exposure and HLA in healthy donors. Produced via immunoSEQ multiplex PCR; TCRdb's table is partial and in-frame only. The sample includes a few hundred thousand clones, about nine tenths of them seen just once. The source material was PBMCs. These receptors all come from a woman aged 18-29 years in good health and CMV-seronegative.

CDR3 in amino acids: CASSDLDRVGDTQYF. The CDR3 nucleotides read TGTGCCAGCAGTGACCTGGACAGGGTGGGAGATACGCAGTATTTT. The chain recombines TRBV25-1 with TRBJ2-3, with 8 bases aligning to TRBD1. V lost 3 bases to trimming and J lost 5 bases; unmatched junction nucleotides: 7. The CDR3 contains 15 residues. Germline V gene sequence: CDR1 MGHDK, CDR2 SYGVNS. Complete variable domain (other parts from reference TRBV25-1 and TRBJ2-3): EADIYQTPRYLVIGTGKKITLECSQTMGHDKMYWYQQDPGMELHLIHYSYGVNSTEKGDLSSESTVSRIRTEHFPLTLESARPSHTSQYLCASSDLDRVGDTQYFGPGTRLTVL.

This clone was found once. The chain uses TRBV27 and TRBJ2-3; TRBD2 aligns across 9 bases. The V gene end was trimmed by 2 bases and the J gene end by 4 bases; junction bases not matched to a gene: 4. Germline loops: CDR1 MNHEY, CDR2 SMNVEV (reference sequence). CDR3 length equals 15 residues. CDR3 sequence reads: CASSLGSGSPDTQYF. The CDR3 region has the DNA TGTGCCAGCAGTTTAGGTAGCGGGAGCCCAGATACGCAGTATTTT.